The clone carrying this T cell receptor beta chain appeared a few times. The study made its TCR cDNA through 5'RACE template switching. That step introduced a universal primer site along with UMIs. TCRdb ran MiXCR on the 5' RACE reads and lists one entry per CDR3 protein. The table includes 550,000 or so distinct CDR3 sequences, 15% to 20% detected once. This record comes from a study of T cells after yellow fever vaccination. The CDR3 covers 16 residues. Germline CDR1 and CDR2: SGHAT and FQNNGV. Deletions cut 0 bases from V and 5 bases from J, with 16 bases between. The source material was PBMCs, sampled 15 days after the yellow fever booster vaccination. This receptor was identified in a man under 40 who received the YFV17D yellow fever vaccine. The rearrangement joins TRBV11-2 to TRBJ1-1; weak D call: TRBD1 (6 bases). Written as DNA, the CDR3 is TGTGCCAGCAGCTTAGATCGGTTCAGGGGTTGGACTGAAGCTTTCTTT. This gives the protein CASSLDRFRGWTEAFF.